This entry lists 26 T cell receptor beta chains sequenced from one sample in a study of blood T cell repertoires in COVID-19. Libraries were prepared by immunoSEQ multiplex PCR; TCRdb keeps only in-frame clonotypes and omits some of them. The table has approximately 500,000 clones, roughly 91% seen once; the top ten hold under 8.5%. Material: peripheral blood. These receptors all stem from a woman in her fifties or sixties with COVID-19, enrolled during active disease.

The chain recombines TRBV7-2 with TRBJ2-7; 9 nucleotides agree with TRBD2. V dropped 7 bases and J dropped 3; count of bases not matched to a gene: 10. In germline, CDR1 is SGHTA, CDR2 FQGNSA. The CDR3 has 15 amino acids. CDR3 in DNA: TGTGCCAGCAACGGAGGGGCGGGGGGGCACTACGAGCAGTACTTC. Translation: CASNGGAGGHYEQYF.

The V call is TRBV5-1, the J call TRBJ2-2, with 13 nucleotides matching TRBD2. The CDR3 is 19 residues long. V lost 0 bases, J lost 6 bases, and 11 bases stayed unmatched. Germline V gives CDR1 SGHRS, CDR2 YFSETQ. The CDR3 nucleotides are TGCGCCAGCAGCTTGGACACTAGCGGGGGGGCCAGTACGGCCGGGGAGCTGTTTTTT. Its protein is CASSLDTSGGASTAGELFF.

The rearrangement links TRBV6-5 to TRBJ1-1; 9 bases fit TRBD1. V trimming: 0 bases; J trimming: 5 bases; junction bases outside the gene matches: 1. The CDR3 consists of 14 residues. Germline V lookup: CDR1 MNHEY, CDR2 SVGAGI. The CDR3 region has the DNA TGTGCCAGCAGTTACTCGGGGACAGGGACTGAAGCTTTCTTT. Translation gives CASSYSGTGTEAFF.

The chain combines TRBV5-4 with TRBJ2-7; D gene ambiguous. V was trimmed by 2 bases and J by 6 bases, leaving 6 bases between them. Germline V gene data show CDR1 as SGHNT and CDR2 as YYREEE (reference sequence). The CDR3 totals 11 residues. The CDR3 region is CASSFNSEQYF. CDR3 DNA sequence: TGTGCCAGCAGCTTTAATAGCGAGCAGTACTTC.

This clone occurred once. The CDR3 coding sequence is TGCAGCGTTGAAGGGGTTAGCGGGGCCAGGGTGTATTTT. Translated, it gives CSVEGVSGARVYF. The chain joins TRBV29-1 to TRBJ2-3, with 8 bases identical to TRBD2. The CDR3 runs to 13 residues. Germline values: CDR1 SQVTM, CDR2 ANQGSEA. The J segment lost 14 bases and the V segment lost 1 base, leaving 11 bases of the junction unmatched.

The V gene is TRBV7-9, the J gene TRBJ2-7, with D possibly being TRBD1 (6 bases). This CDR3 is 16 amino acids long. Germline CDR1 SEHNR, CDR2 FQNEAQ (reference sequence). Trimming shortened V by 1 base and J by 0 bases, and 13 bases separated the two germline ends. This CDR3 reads CASSLEWGQSSYEQYF. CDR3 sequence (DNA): TGTGCCAGCAGCTTAGAGTGGGGGCAGAGCTCCTACGAGCAGTACTTC. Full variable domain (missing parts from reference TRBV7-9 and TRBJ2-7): DTGVSQNPRHKITKRGQNVTFRCDPISEHNRLYWYRQTLGQGPEFLTYFQNEAQLEKSRLLSDRFSAERPKGSFSTLEIQRTEQGDSAMYLCASSLEWGQSSYEQYFGPGTRLTVT.

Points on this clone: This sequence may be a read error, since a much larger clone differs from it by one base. The CDR3 here is CASSPSGGAHEQYF. DNA of the CDR3: TGTGCCAGCAGCCCTAGCGGGGGGGCCCACGAGCAGTACTTC. This sequence joins TRBV3-1 (or the pseudogene TRBV3-2) and TRBJ2-7; 12 bases match TRBD2. The CDR3 is made up of 14 amino acids. With V trimmed by 4 bases and J by 5 bases, 3 bases remained unmatched. The germline V gene encodes CDR1 LGHDT and CDR2 YNNKEL (reference sequence).

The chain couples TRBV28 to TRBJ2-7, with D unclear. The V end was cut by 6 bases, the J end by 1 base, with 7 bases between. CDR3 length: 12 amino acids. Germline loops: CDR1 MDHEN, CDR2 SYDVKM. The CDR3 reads CASRAHSYEQYF. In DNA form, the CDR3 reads TGTGCCAGCAGGGCCCATTCCTACGAGCAGTACTTC.

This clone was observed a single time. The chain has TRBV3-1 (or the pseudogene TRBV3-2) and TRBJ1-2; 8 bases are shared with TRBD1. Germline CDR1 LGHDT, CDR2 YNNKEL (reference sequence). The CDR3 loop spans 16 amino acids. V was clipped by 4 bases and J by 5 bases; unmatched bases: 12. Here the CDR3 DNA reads TGTGCCAGCAGCCGAGACAGGGGTCGACCTATTTATGGCTACACCTTC. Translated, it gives CASSRDRGRPIYGYTF.

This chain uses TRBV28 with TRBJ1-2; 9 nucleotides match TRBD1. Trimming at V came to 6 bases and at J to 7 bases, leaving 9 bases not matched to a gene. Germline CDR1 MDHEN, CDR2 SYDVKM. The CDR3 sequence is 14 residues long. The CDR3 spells CASRGPGQGGGYTF. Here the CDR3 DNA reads TGTGCCAGCAGGGGCCCGGGACAGGGAGGTGGCTACACCTTC.

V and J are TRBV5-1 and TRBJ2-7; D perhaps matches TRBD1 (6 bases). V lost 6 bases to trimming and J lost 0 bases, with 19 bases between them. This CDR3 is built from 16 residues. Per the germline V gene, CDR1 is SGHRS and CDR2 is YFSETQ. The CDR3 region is CASNNHRDTSSYEQYF. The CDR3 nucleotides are TGCGCCAGCAATAATCACCGGGACACAAGCTCCTACGAGCAGTACTTC. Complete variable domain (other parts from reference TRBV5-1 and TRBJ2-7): KAGVTQTPRYLIKTRGQQVTLSCSPISGHRSVSWYQQTPGQGLQFLFEYFSETQRNKGNFPGRFSGRQFSNSRSEMNVSTLELGDSALYLCASNNHRDTSSYEQYFGPGTRLTVT.

The DNA of the CDR3 is TGTGCCAGCGGTACGACAGGGAGGTCACCCCTCCACTTT. As protein: CASGTTGRSPLHF. This chain joins TRBV27 and TRBJ1-6, with 7 bases matching TRBD1. Losses at the gene ends were 8 bases for V and 10 bases for J; bases not matched to a gene: 8. Looked up from germline, CDR1 is MNHEY and CDR2 is SMNVEV (reference sequence). The length of the CDR3 is 13 residues.

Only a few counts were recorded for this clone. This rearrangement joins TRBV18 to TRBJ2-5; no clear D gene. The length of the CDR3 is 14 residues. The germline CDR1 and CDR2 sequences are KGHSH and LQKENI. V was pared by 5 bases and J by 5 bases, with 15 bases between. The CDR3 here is CASSSLRVPETQYF. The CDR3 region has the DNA TGTGCCAGCTCATCACTCCGGGTTCCTGAGACCCAGTACTTC. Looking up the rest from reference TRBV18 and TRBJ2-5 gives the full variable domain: NAGVMQNPRHLVRRRGQEARLRCSPMKGHSHVYWYRQLPEEGLKFMVYLQKENIIDESGMPKERFSAEFPKEGPSILRIQQVVRGDSAAYFCASSSLRVPETQYFGPGTRLLVL.

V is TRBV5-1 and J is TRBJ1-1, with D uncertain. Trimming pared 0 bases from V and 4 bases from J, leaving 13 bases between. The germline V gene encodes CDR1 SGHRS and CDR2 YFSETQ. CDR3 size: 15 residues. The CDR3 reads CASSLDGDLRTEAFF. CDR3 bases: TGCGCCAGCAGCTTGGACGGGGATCTTCGCACTGAAGCTTTCTTT. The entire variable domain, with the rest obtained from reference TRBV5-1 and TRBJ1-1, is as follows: KAGVTQTPRYLIKTRGQQVTLSCSPISGHRSVSWYQQTPGQGLQFLFEYFSETQRNKGNFPGRFSGRQFSNSRSEMNVSTLELGDSALYLCASSLDGDLRTEAFFGQGTRLTVV.

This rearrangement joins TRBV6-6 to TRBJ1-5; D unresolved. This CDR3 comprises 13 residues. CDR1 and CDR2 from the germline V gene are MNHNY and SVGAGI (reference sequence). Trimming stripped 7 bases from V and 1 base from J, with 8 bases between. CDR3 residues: CASTVQSNQPQHF. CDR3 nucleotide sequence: TGTGCCAGCACCGTACAAAGCAATCAGCCCCAGCATTTT.

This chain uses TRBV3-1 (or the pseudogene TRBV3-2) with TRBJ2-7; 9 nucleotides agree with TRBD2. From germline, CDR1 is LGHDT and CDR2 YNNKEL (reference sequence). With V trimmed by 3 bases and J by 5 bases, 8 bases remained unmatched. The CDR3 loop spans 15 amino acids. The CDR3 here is CASSQLSGGLDEQYF. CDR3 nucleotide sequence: TGTGCCAGCAGCCAGTTGAGCGGGGGGCTGGACGAGCAGTACTTC.

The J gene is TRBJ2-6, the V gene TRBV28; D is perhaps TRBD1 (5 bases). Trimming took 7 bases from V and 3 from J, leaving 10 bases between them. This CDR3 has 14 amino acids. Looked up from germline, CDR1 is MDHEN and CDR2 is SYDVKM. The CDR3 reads CASTGHDGANVLTF. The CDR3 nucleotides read TGTGCCAGCACCGGACATGATGGGGCCAACGTCCTGACTTTC. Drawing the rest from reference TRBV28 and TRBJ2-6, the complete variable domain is DVKVTQSSRYLVKRTGEKVFLECVQDMDHENMFWYRQDPGLGLRLIYFSYDVKMKEKGDIPEGYSVSREKKERFSLILESASTNQTSMYLCASTGHDGANVLTFGAGSRLTVL.

The CDR3 DNA is TGTGCCTGGAGTCGGCTGCGGGGAGAGACCCAGTACTTC. Its translation is CAWSRLRGETQYF. The chain has TRBV30 and TRBJ2-5, with D perhaps matching TRBD2 (6 bases). Deletions cut 2 bases from V and 4 bases from J, with 11 bases between. The CDR3 has 13 amino acids. The germline gives CDR1 GTSNPN, CDR2 SVGIG (reference sequence).

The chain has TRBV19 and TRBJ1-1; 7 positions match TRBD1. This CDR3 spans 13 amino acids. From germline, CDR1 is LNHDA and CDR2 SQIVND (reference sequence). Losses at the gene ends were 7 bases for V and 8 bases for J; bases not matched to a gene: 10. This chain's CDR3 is CASMPHRGGEAFF. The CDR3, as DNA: TGTGCCAGTATGCCCCACAGGGGCGGCGAAGCTTTCTTT.

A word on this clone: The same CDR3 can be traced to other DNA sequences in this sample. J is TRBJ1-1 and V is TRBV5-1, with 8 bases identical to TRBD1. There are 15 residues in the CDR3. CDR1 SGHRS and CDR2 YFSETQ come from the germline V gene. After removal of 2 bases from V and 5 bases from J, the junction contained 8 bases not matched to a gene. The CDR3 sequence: CASSLRTGRGTEAFF. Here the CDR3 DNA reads TGCGCCAGCAGCTTACGGACAGGGAGGGGGACTGAAGCTTTCTTT.

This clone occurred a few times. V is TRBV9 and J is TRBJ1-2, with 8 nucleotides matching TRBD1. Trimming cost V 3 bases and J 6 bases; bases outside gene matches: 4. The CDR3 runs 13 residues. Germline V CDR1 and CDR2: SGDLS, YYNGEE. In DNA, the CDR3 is TGTGCCAGCAGCGCGGACAGGGTGGATGGCTACACCTTC. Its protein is CASSADRVDGYTF.

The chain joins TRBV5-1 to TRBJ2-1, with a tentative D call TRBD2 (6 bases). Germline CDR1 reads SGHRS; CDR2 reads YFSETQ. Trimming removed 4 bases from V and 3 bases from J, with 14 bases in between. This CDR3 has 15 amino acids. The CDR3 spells CASSGVAGNYNEQFF. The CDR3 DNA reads TGCGCCAGCAGCGGCGTGGCGGGAAACTACAATGAGCAGTTCTTC.

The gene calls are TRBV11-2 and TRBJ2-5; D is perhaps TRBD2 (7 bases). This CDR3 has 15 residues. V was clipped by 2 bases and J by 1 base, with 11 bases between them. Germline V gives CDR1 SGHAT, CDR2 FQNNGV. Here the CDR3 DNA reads TGTGCCAGCAGCTTACGGGGGGCGAGCCAAGAGACCCAGTACTTC. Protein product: CASSLRGASQETQYF. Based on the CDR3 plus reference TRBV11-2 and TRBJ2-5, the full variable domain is EAGVAQSPRYKIIEKRQSVAFWCNPISGHATLYWYQQILGQGPKLLIQFQNNGVVDDSQLPKDRFSAERLKGVDSTLKIQPAKLEDSAVYLCASSLRGASQETQYFGPGTRLLVL.

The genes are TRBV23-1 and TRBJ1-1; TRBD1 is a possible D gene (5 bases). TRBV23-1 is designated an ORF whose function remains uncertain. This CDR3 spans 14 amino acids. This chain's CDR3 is CATTGGSENTEAFF. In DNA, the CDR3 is TGCGCTACAACCGGGGGATCCGAGAACACTGAAGCTTTCTTT.

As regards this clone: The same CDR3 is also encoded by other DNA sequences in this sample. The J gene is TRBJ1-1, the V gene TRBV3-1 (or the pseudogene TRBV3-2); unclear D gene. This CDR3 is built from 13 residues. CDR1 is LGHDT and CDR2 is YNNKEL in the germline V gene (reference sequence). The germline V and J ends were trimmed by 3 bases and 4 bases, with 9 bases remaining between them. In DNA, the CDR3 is TGTGCCAGCAGCCAGGGTCGGGGCACTGAAGCTTTCTTT. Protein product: CASSQGRGTEAFF.

CDR3 in amino acids: CASSIGPGGRGYTF. CDR3 DNA: TGTGCCAGTAGTATTGGGCCGGGAGGTAGGGGCTACACCTTC. V usage is TRBV19 and J usage is TRBJ1-2, with D hard to call. Germline loops: CDR1 LNHDA, CDR2 SQIVND (reference sequence). The V and J ends lost 3 bases and 8 bases respectively, with 16 bases between them. The CDR3 loop spans 14 amino acids.